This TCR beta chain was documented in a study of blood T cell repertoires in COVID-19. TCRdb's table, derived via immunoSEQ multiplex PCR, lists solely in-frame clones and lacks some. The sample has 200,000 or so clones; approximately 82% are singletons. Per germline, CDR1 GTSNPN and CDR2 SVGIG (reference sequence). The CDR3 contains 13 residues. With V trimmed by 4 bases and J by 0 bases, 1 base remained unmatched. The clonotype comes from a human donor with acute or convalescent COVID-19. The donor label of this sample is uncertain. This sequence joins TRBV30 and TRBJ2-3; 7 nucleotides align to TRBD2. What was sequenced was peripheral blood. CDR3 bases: TGTGCCTGGAAGCGGGGAAGCACAGATACGCAGTATTTT. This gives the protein CAWKRGSTDTQYF.